This T cell receptor beta chain was found in a study of blood T cell repertoires in COVID-19. On the study more broadly: The samples span acute and convalescent COVID-19 from the United States, Italy and Spain.

Measured with immunoSEQ multiplex PCR; TCRdb has only the in-frame clones, and not every one. The sample yields fewer than 300,000 clones, around 85% seen once. This clone was recorded a few times. The material sequenced was peripheral blood. This TCR was sampled from a human donor with COVID-19, enrolled during active disease. The donor label of this sample is uncertain.

The CDR3 here is CASSMRQGSAEAFF. The CDR3 DNA reads as TGTGCCAGTAGTATGCGCCAGGGGTCGGCTGAAGCTTTCTTT. The chain uses TRBV19 and TRBJ1-1; D may be TRBD1 (6 bases). This CDR3 comprises 14 residues. In germline, CDR1 is LNHDA, CDR2 SQIVND (reference sequence). Trimming stripped 3 bases from V and 6 bases from J, with 14 bases between. Full variable domain (missing parts from reference TRBV19 and TRBJ1-1): DGGITQSPKYLFRKEGQNVTLSCEQNLNHDAMYWYRQDPGQGLRLIYYSQIVNDFQKGDIAEGYSVSREKKESFPLTVTSAQKNPTAFYLCASSMRQGSAEAFFGQGTRLTVV.